Given below is one T cell receptor beta chain in context. One junction end disagrees with the germline gene, perhaps due to a read error. The data stem from a study of blood T cells in healthy people across ages. Using a J-beta primer mix together with a sample-barcoded 5' primer, a second PCR was run for roughly 7 to 12 cycles. TCRdb called the 5' RACE reads again in MiXCR, with one record for every CDR3 protein. Here the sample spans about 510,000 distinct CDR3 sequences, 27% being singletons. There are 18 residues in the CDR3. The sample was also linked to a second study, of T cells of mothers and their children. That work adds: Related mother-child pairs showed slightly higher but non-significant overlap than unrelated pairs.

The sample comprised blood. The J gene is TRBJ2-3, the V gene TRBV12-3 or TRBV12-4, with D unclear. This TCR derives from a boy between 2 and 10 years old in good health. The CDR3 bases are TGTGCCAGCAGTTTTGGATTTCCTGTGGGCCTTATCACAGATGCGCAGTATTTT. Amino acids: CASSFGFPVGLITDAQYF.